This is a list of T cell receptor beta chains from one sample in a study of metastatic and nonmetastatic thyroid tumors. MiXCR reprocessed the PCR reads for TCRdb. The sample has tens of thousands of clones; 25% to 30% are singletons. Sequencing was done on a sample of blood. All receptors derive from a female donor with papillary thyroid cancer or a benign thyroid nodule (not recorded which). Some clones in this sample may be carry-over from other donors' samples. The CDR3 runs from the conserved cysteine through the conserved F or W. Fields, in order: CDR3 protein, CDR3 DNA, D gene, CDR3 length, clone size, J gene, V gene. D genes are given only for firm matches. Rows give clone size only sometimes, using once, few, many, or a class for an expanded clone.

CDR3aa: CAWRTGTVYSNQPQHF
CDR3nt: TGTGCCTGGAGGACGGGGACAGTCTATAGCAATCAGCCCCAGCATTTT
d_gene: TRBD1
len: 16
abundance: .
j_gene: TRBJ1-5
v_gene: TRBV30

CDR3aa: CTISESEDRAGNTIYF
CDR3nt: TGTACCATCAGTGAGTCCGAAGACAGGGCTGGAAACACCATATATTTT
d_gene: TRBD1
len: 16
abundance: .
j_gene: TRBJ1-3
v_gene: TRBV10-3

CDR3aa: CASGREIYNEQFF
CDR3nt: TGTGCCAGCGGGCGGGAGATCTACAATGAGCAGTTCTTC
d_gene: TRBD2
len: 13
abundance: .
j_gene: TRBJ2-1
v_gene: TRBV6-1

CDR3aa: CASCRRGTNQPQHF
CDR3nt: TGTGCCAGCTGCCGACGGGGGACTAATCAGCCCCAGCATTTT
d_gene: .
len: 14
abundance: .
j_gene: TRBJ1-5
v_gene: TRBV6-1

CDR3aa: CASSPFGSGLGELFF
CDR3nt: TGTGCCAGCAGCCCCTTCGGTTCAGGTTTAGGGGAGCTGTTTTTT
d_gene: .
len: 15
abundance: .
j_gene: TRBJ2-2
v_gene: TRBV3-1

CDR3aa: CASRRGVGRRETQYF
CDR3nt: TGTGCCAGCAGGAGAGGGGTGGGAAGGAGGGAGACCCAGTACTTC
d_gene: .
len: 15
abundance: many
j_gene: TRBJ2-5
v_gene: TRBV6-1

CDR3aa: CSARELFFSEQYF
CDR3nt: TGCAGTGCGAGAGAACTATTCTTCTCCGAGCAGTACTTC
d_gene: .
len: 13
abundance: .
j_gene: TRBJ2-7
v_gene: TRBV20-1

CDR3aa: CSASPTSGGVPETQYF
CDR3nt: TGCAGTGCTAGTCCTACTAGCGGGGGTGTCCCGGAGACCCAGTACTTC
d_gene: TRBD2
len: 16
abundance: few
j_gene: TRBJ2-5
v_gene: TRBV20-1

CDR3aa: CASSGFVSSGRSYNEQFF
CDR3nt: TGTGCCAGCAGTGGGTTCGTATCTAGCGGGAGGTCCTACAATGAGCAGTTCTTC
d_gene: TRBD2
len: 18
abundance: .
j_gene: TRBJ2-1
v_gene: TRBV28

CDR3aa: CASSQGAGTGLSSYNSPLHF
CDR3nt: TGTGCCAGCAGCCAAGGGGCGGGGACAGGCCTAAGCTCCTATAATTCACCCCTCCACTTT
d_gene: TRBD1
len: 20
abundance: many
j_gene: TRBJ1-6
v_gene: TRBV4-2

CDR3aa: CASSSFDRDSYGYTF
CDR3nt: TGTGCCAGCAGTTCCTTTGACAGGGACAGCTATGGCTACACCTTC
d_gene: TRBD1
len: 15
abundance: .
j_gene: TRBJ1-2
v_gene: TRBV28

CDR3aa: CSARDAGTGVNSPLHF
CDR3nt: TGCAGTGCTAGAGATGCCGGGACAGGGGTTAATTCACCCCTCCACTTT
d_gene: TRBD1
len: 16
abundance: .
j_gene: TRBJ1-6
v_gene: TRBV20-1

CDR3aa: CASSLSVNEDLSTDTQYF
CDR3nt: TGTGCCAGCAGTTTATCGGTTAACGAGGACCTCAGCACAGATACGCAGTATTTT
d_gene: .
len: 18
abundance: .
j_gene: TRBJ2-3
v_gene: TRBV28

CDR3aa: CASSLASEHTGELFF
CDR3nt: TGCGCCAGCAGCTTGGCTAGCGAGCACACCGGGGAGCTGTTTTTT
d_gene: .
len: 15
abundance: .
j_gene: TRBJ2-2
v_gene: TRBV5-1

CDR3aa: CASSQDLARGEKLFF
CDR3nt: TGCGCCAGCAGCCAAGATTTGGCAAGAGGTGAAAAACTGTTTTTT
d_gene: .
len: 15
abundance: many
j_gene: TRBJ1-4
v_gene: TRBV4-3

CDR3aa: CSAGGPIYGYTF
CDR3nt: TGCAGTGCTGGGGGACCTATCTATGGCTACACCTTC
d_gene: .
len: 12
abundance: .
j_gene: TRBJ1-2
v_gene: TRBV20-1